Shown below are 18 T cell receptor beta chains from a single sample sequenced in a study of blood T cell repertoires in COVID-19. The table came from immunoSEQ multiplex PCR; TCRdb's copy has only in-frame clones and leaves some out. The table lists roughly 150,000 clones, about four fifths of them singletons. Specimen: peripheral blood. The receptors stem from a woman of 80 years or more with acute or convalescent COVID-19.

The rearrangement uses TRBV7-9 and TRBJ2-6; the D is unclear. Germline loops: CDR1 SEHNR, CDR2 FQNEAQ (reference sequence). The V and J ends lost 2 bases and 0 bases respectively, with 8 bases between them. The CDR3 length is 16 residues. The CDR3 nucleotides are TGTGCCAGCAGCTTATTATCGAGCTCTGGGGCCAACGTCCTGACTTTC. Its protein is CASSLLSSSGANVLTF.

This clone has ten or more counts. V gene TRBV5-5 combines with J gene TRBJ2-1; D gene ambiguous. The CDR3 runs to 12 residues. The V gene lost 2 bases and the J gene lost 6 bases, with 6 bases spanning the gap. Germline V CDR1 and CDR2: SGHKS, YYEKEE (reference sequence). The CDR3 DNA reads as TGTGCCAGCAGCTTTGGGCTCAATGAGCAGTTCTTC. This encodes CASSFGLNEQFF.

V usage is TRBV6-1 and J usage is TRBJ2-1; 8 bases map to TRBD2. V trimming: 2 bases; J trimming: 7 bases; junction bases outside the gene matches: 10. CDR3 length equals 16 residues. Germline V gene data show CDR1 as MNHNS and CDR2 as SASEGT. CDR3 protein: CASSEKAGGGFNEQFF. DNA of the CDR3: TGTGCCAGCAGTGAAAAGGCGGGGGGCGGTTTTAATGAGCAGTTCTTC.

The V and J genes are TRBV30 and TRBJ2-5; TRBD2 aligns across 13 bases. Germline-derived CDR1 and CDR2 are GTSNPN and SVGIG (reference sequence). The CDR3 is 17 residues long. The ends lost 1 base at V and 5 bases at J; junction bases unmatched: 10. This CDR3 is CAWSARLAGGTGETQYF. The CDR3 DNA follows: TGTGCCTGGAGTGCTAGACTAGCGGGGGGCACGGGGGAGACCCAGTACTTC.

The sample holds a few counts of this clone. This chain connects TRBV10-2 to TRBJ2-2, with 9 bases matching TRBD2. Germline-derived CDR1 and CDR2 are WSHSY and SAAADI. The junction had 9 bases not matched to a gene; V was cut back by 5 bases and J by 5 bases. The CDR3 sequence is 16 residues long. CDR3 sequence reads: CASSTGTSLSTGELFF. CDR3 coding DNA: TGCGCCAGCAGTACCGGGACTAGCTTGAGTACCGGGGAGCTGTTTTTT.

The chain carries TRBV2 and TRBJ1-1; 7 bases fit TRBD1. Germline trimming cut 9 bases from V and 11 bases from J; bases unmatched to any gene: 12. Germline CDR1 reads SNHLY; CDR2 reads FYNNEI. This CDR3 has 12 residues. The CDR3 spells CASETGTAFAFF. The DNA for the CDR3 is TGTGCCAGTGAGACTGGGACAGCATTTGCTTTCTTT. Full variable domain (remainder filled in from reference TRBV2 and TRBJ1-1): EPEVTQTPSHQVTQMGQEVILRCVPISNHLYFYWYRQILGQKVEFLVSFYNNEISEKSEIFDDQFSVERPDGSNFTLKIRSTKLEDSAMYFCASETGTAFAFFGQGTRLTVV.

V gene TRBV2 combines with J gene TRBJ1-3, with 8 positions matching TRBD1. The CDR3 loop spans 14 amino acids. Per germline, CDR1 SNHLY and CDR2 FYNNEI. With V trimmed by 4 bases and J by 6 bases, 5 bases remained unmatched. The CDR3 loop is CASSVRGRENTIYF. CDR3 in DNA: TGTGCCAGCAGTGTCAGGGGGCGAGAAAACACCATATATTTT.

V and J are TRBV6-5 and TRBJ1-5; D unclear. CDR1 and CDR2 (germline): MNHEY, SVGAGI. This CDR3 spans 14 amino acids. With 6 bases removed from V and 0 bases from J, the gap between germline ends came to 9 bases. The DNA of the CDR3 is TGTGCCAGCAGCGGAGGATATAGCAATCAGCCCCAGCATTTT. It is translated as CASSGGYSNQPQHF.

The CDR3 DNA is TGTGCCAGCAGCCCTACAGGGGGCTCCTACAATGAGCAGTTCTTC. Its protein product is CASSPTGGSYNEQFF. V is TRBV7-8 and J is TRBJ2-1; TRBD1 matches 8 bases. The CDR3 has 15 amino acids. The germline CDR1 and CDR2 sequences are SGHVS and FQNEAQ. V shed 5 bases, J shed 0 bases, and the junction held 3 bases outside the gene matches. Full variable domain (remainder filled in from reference TRBV7-8 and TRBJ2-1): GAGVSQSPRYKVAKRGQDVALRCDPISGHVSLFWYQQALGQGPEFLTYFQNEAQLDKSGLPSDRFFAERPEGSVSTLKIQRTQQEDSAVYLCASSPTGGSYNEQFFGPGTRLTVL.

This chain joins TRBV5-1 and TRBJ2-5, with 10 bases aligning to TRBD1. Trimming at V came to 4 bases and at J to 3 bases, leaving 6 bases not matched to a gene. The CDR3 is 15 amino acids. The germline V gene has CDR1 SGHRS and CDR2 YFSETQ. CDR3 DNA: TGCGCCAGCAGCGCGTGGACAGGGGGAGAAGAGACCCAGTACTTC. Translated: CASSAWTGGEETQYF.

This clone was recorded once. This sequence joins TRBV7-2 and TRBJ2-1; TRBD1 matches at 7 bases. Germline lookup yields CDR1 SGHTA and CDR2 FQGNSA. J lost 9 bases, V lost 2 bases, and 7 bases had no gene match. The CDR3 is made up of 14 amino acids. CDR3 DNA sequence: TGTGCCAGCAGCTTATTTGAGGGGGCGCCTGAGCAGTTCTTC. It translates to CASSLFEGAPEQFF.

The chain uses TRBV9 and TRBJ2-3; D is possibly TRBD2 (6 bases). The CDR3 contains 14 residues. Trimming removed 0 bases at V and 5 bases at J, with 10 bases between. Germline V gene lookup returns CDR1 SGDLS and CDR2 YYNGEE. CDR3 amino acids: CASSVGGEIDTQYF. In DNA, the CDR3 is TGTGCCAGCAGCGTAGGGGGGGAAATAGATACGCAGTATTTT.

The chain uses TRBV11-2 and TRBJ2-3; possible D gene TRBD2, 6 bases. The CDR3 is 15 amino acids. Germline CDR1 reads SGHAT; CDR2 reads FQNNGV. With 1 base removed from V and 2 bases from J, the gap between germline ends came to 10 bases. In DNA, the CDR3 is TGTGCCAGCAGCTTAGTACGCGGGGACACAGATACGCAGTATTTT. Translating gives CASSLVRGDTDTQYF.

The chain couples TRBV15 to TRBJ2-3; TRBD2 aligns across 13 bases. There are 18 residues in the CDR3. From germline, CDR1 is LNHNV and CDR2 YYDKDF (reference sequence). The trim removed 1 base at V and 2 bases at J, leaving 6 bases unmatched. The CDR3 reads CATSRAWTSGGATDTQYF. The CDR3 nucleotides are TGTGCCACCAGCAGAGCATGGACTAGCGGGGGAGCCACAGATACGCAGTATTTT.

The V call is TRBV5-1, the J call TRBJ2-1; D is unclear. V lost 4 bases and J lost 5, with 16 bases in between. The length of the CDR3 is 15 residues. Germline V gene lookup returns CDR1 SGHRS and CDR2 YFSETQ. The CDR3 nucleotides are TGCGCCAGCAGCACGCTCTTTGGCGGAGACAATGAGCAGTTCTTC. The encoded protein is CASSTLFGGDNEQFF.

The CDR3: CASSPFGGAGDEKLFF. The CDR3 DNA follows: TGTGCCAGCAGCCCGTTTGGGGGCGCGGGAGATGAAAAACTGTTTTTT. The J gene is TRBJ1-4, the V gene TRBV3-1 (or the pseudogene TRBV3-2); a possible D gene is TRBD1 (6 bases). The CDR3 runs 16 residues. Between the trimmed V and J ends, which lost 4 bases and 6 bases, there was a span of 18 bases. Germline loops: CDR1 LGHDT, CDR2 YNNKEL (reference sequence).

The J gene is TRBJ2-3, the V gene TRBV6-5; 8 bases line up with TRBD1. Germline V CDR1 and CDR2: MNHEY, SVGAGI. Germline trimming cut 2 bases from V and 6 bases from J; bases unmatched to any gene: 4. The CDR3 sequence is 14 residues long. The CDR3 sequence is CASSYQGAGDTQYF. As DNA, the CDR3 is TGTGCCAGCAGTTACCAGGGGGCCGGCGATACGCAGTATTTT.

The V and J genes are TRBV6-5 and TRBJ1-6; 9 bases are shared with TRBD1. Per the germline V gene, CDR1 is MNHEY and CDR2 is SVGAGI. This CDR3 has 14 amino acids. The ends lost 6 bases at V and 9 bases at J; junction bases unmatched: 6. The CDR3 sequence: CASSQTGGGSPLHF. CDR3 DNA: TGTGCCAGCAGCCAGACAGGGGGTGGTTCACCCCTCCACTTT.